The rows below give T cell receptor beta chains drawn from one sample of a study of spatial heterogeneity in lung cancer. TCRdb analysed the 5' RACE reads with MiXCR anew, one entry per CDR3 protein. Counted here are about 36,000 distinct CDR3 sequences, around 6.9% occurring once; the ten biggest clones make up 9.4%. Sequenced material: PBMCs, taken at follow-up. All receptors derive from a male donor with early-stage non-small cell lung cancer. Both conserved end residues are part of each CDR3. Each record gives: V gene, J gene, CDR3 protein.

TRBV12-3/TRBV12-4	TRBJ1-5	CASSLEGLQPQHF
TRBV27	TRBJ2-3	CASSWDRGDTQYF
TRBV29-1	TRBJ1-1	CSVDLTGPPNTEAFF
TRBV11-2	TRBJ1-1	CASSLVEAFF
TRBV29-1	TRBJ2-7	CSVEGDSYEQYF
TRBV7-8	TRBJ1-5	CASSPRRITINQPQHF
TRBV7-9	TRBJ2-5	CASRGTGGETQYF
TRBV6-5	TRBJ2-6	CASSYSGGTGANVLTF
TRBV20-1	TRBJ2-5	CSARVLLGAKTQYF
TRBV19	TRBJ2-5	CASSMDVQGTQYF
TRBV7-3	TRBJ2-6	CASSLAGTPLTSGANVLTF
TRBV5-1	TRBJ1-1	CASGTGRYTEAFF
TRBV25-1	TRBJ1-2	CASSGNRDSSGYTF
TRBV6-5	TRBJ2-3	CASSYGATDTQYF
TRBV18	TRBJ2-2	CASSPRTNTGELFF
TRBV19	TRBJ2-1	CASSPGTSGGAPYNEQFF
TRBV5-1	TRBJ2-7	CASRQVAGTEQYF
TRBV6-5	TRBJ1-5	CASSPFGGPQHF
TRBV27	TRBJ2-7	CASSLSGRTATYEQYF
TRBV7-6	TRBJ1-4	CASSLRQGRGATNEKLFF
TRBV7-8	TRBJ1-3	CASSLLSSENTIYF
TRBV6-5	TRBJ1-1	CASSRMNTEAFF
TRBV30	TRBJ2-5	CAWSEIAGQETQYF
TRBV2	TRBJ1-5	CASSNRVSNQPQHF
TRBV7-3	TRBJ1-1	CASSSETWNTEAFF
TRBV7-2	TRBJ2-1	CASSGGQAYNEQFF
TRBV6-1	TRBJ2-2	CASRSLRQGEYTGELFF
TRBV3-1	TRBJ1-1	CASSQVRAENTEAFF
TRBV20-1	TRBJ1-1	CSASLPHSTEAFF
TRBV29-1	TRBJ1-2	CSVDYRSNYGYTF
TRBV6-6	TRBJ2-3	CASNLGQVLHTDTQYF
TRBV27	TRBJ1-1	CASSLGNTEAFF
TRBV5-5	TRBJ2-5	CASSPGQDYQETQYF
TRBV7-6	TRBJ2-7	CASSLGVRADYEQYF